The following is a T cell receptor beta chain sequence with its context. Its matching antigen is unknown. A read error may produce the germline difference seen at one junction end. This specimen belongs to a study of tumor-infiltrating lymphocytes in primary liver carcinoma. Overall study context: Each of the samples returned roughly 3.65 to 7.13 million productive TCRbeta reads (a yield similar across tissue types). Study-level results: Lesser overlap characterized tumor-adjacent and tumor-blood pairs relative to tumor region pairs. A significantly higher top-250-clone fraction was found in tumors than in blood (p = 0.039).

Germline DNA was also extracted, and blood RNA derived from unsorted whole blood. Patients carried chronic HBV infection without prior treatment. Reverse transcription of approximately 500 ng total RNA with a constant-region primer produced TCR beta cDNA. Construction of TCR beta libraries relied on three successive nested multiplex PCR rounds employing slightly modified ARM-PCR. The study ran its first two PCR rounds for around 10 cycles each, using TRBV1-TRBV30 forward primers and a C-beta reverse primer. TCRdb processed the multiplex PCR reads anew with MiXCR; each CDR3 protein has one entry. The profile covers 300,000 to 350,000 distinct CDR3 sequences, with around 60% appearing a single time and about 6.5% taken by the ten largest. Looked up from germline, CDR1 is SQVTM and CDR2 is ANQGSEA. This CDR3 spans 14 amino acids.

The source material was peripheral blood. The clonotype comes from a man aged 35-49 years with primary liver carcinoma and hepatitis B virus infection. The rearrangement links TRBV29-1 to TRBJ2-5, with D unclear. This CDR3 is CSVEYPTLMEIQYF. The CDR3, as DNA: TGCAGCGTTGAATACCCTACATTAATGGAGATCCAGTACTTC.